These 4 T cell receptor beta chains originate from one sample sequenced in a study of shared clonotypes between healthy human individuals. Clones were read by immunoSEQ multiplex PCR, and TCRdb kept only the in-frame ones, dropping some. Of approximately 1,500,000 clones in the sample, approximately 97% are singletons; the top ten hold approximately 1.1%. The sample was naive CD4+ T cells sorted from blood. As for subset: CD45RA+ positively selected. These receptors came from a man in his thirties or forties in good health.

This sequence joins TRBV29-1 and TRBJ2-5, with TRBD1 matching 8 bases. The germline V gene encodes CDR1 SQVTM and CDR2 ANQGSEA. V trimming: 5 bases; J trimming: 5 bases; junction bases outside the gene matches: 7. CDR3 size: 13 residues. CDR3 residues: CSVSTGVGETQYF. DNA for the CDR3: TGCAGCGTTTCGACAGGGGTGGGGGAGACCCAGTACTTC.

The chain has TRBV28 and TRBJ2-7; D is unresolved. The CDR3 is 10 amino acids. Trimming removed 4 bases at V and 9 bases at J, with 7 bases between. The germline CDR1 and CDR2 sequences are MDHEN and SYDVKM. The CDR3: CASSSGVQYF. The CDR3 bases are TGTGCCAGCAGTTCCGGCGTGCAGTACTTC.

This chain uses TRBV28 with TRBJ2-4; no firm D call. The CDR3 contains 14 residues. Between the trimmed V and J ends, which lost 3 bases and 0 bases, there was a span of 6 bases. The germline V gene encodes CDR1 MDHEN and CDR2 SYDVKM. The CDR3 here is CASSLNVAKNIQYF. As DNA, the CDR3 is TGTGCCAGCAGTTTGAACGTAGCCAAAAACATTCAGTACTTC.

CDR3 in DNA: TGTGCCAGCAGTAGCACCTCTTGGGGAGAGCAGTACTTC. Translated, it gives CASSSTSWGEQYF. The rearrangement joins TRBV2 to TRBJ2-7, with unresolved D. CDR3 length: 13 amino acids. V was clipped by 5 bases and J by 7 bases, with 15 bases between them. Germline V gene sequence: CDR1 SNHLY, CDR2 FYNNEI.